This T cell receptor (beta chain) was captured by sequencing in a study of EBV T-cell therapy then PD-1 blockade in nasopharyngeal carcinoma. Treatment given: AdE1-LMPpoly-expanded autologous EBV-specific T-cell therapy followed by anti-PD-1 nivolumab. In regard to this clone: Its antigen is unidentified.

Repertoires were generated with immunoSEQ multiplex PCR, while TCRdb's copy carries only in-frame clones and drops some. This sample has roughly 22,000 clones, with approximately 83% found just once. This specimen was CD8+ T cells from blood, taken at day -245 from a patient whose treatment included autologous EBV-specific T cells and nivolumab. This clonotype originated in a man aged 35 to 55 with nasopharyngeal carcinoma.

In DNA form, the CDR3 reads TGCAGCGTTGAAGGGGGCGCGGTTTACAATGAGCAGTTCTTC. Protein product: CSVEGGAVYNEQFF. The rearrangement joins TRBV29-1 to TRBJ2-1; TRBD1 might be the D (5 bases). This CDR3 is 14 amino acids long. The germline V and J ends were trimmed by 1 base and 4 bases, with 11 bases remaining between them. Germline V gene data show CDR1 as SQVTM and CDR2 as ANQGSEA.